This T cell receptor (beta chain) was identified in a study of blood T cell repertoires in COVID-19. Study summary: Samples of COVID-19 (acute and convalescent) were obtained from the United States, Italy and Spain. T cells, B-cell-depleted T cells, or PBMCs supplied cDNA or gDNA.

Per the authors' pipeline: Researchers report that nucleated cell counts were estimated from reference gene primer amplification. Generated by immunoSEQ multiplex PCR, the TCRdb table keeps only in-frame clones and is missing some. D and trimming were read from the DNA, whereas the V and J calls and clone size are those reported in that table. The sample consists of about 150,000 clones, about four fifths of them appearing once. The CDR3 runs 16 residues. Germline lookup yields CDR1 SGHTS and CDR2 YDEGEE. With 9 bases removed from V and 0 bases from J, the gap between germline ends came to 16 bases. This rearrangement joins TRBV5-8 to TRBJ1-6; a possible D gene is TRBD1 (6 bases). The receptor comes from a woman between 55 and 75 years old with acute or convalescent COVID-19. The sequenced material came from peripheral blood. The CDR3 DNA reads TGTGCCACGACAGGAGCCTTAAGCTCCTATAATTCACCCCTCCACTTT. Amino acids: CATTGALSSYNSPLHF. Based on the CDR3 plus reference TRBV5-8 and TRBJ1-6, the full variable domain is EAGVTQSPTHLIKTRGQQATLRCSPISGHTSVYWYQQALGLGLQFLLWYDEGEERNRGNFPPRFSGRQFPNYSSELNVNALELEDSALYLCATTGALSSYNSPLHFGNGTRLTVT.